Included here is one T cell receptor beta chain sequence, with context. This sample was included in a study of shared clonotypes between healthy human individuals. None of the donors, who were healthy HIV-negative adults, had recently had acute infections or vaccinations. The CDR3 runs 14 residues. The ends were cut back, 5 bases at V and 2 bases at J, with 13 bases in the middle. CDR1 and CDR2 from the germline V gene are PRHDT and FYEKMQ (reference sequence). Researchers divided each subset's genomic DNA evenly across several immunoSEQ plates. Unsorted PBMC DNA underwent sequencing on ten immunoSEQ deep assay plates. TCRdb's table, derived via immunoSEQ multiplex PCR, lists solely in-frame clones and lacks some. The sample has approximately 500,000 clones, approximately 82% seen once.

The sequencing sample was made of PBMCs. The clonotype originates from a middle-aged woman in good health. Some clones in this sample may be carry-over from other donors' samples. The V call is TRBV13, the J call TRBJ2-7, with D perhaps TRBD2 (5 bases). The chain's CDR3 is CASSHREGAYEQYF. As DNA, the CDR3 is TGTGCCAGCAGCCACCGTGAGGGAGCCTACGAGCAGTACTTC.